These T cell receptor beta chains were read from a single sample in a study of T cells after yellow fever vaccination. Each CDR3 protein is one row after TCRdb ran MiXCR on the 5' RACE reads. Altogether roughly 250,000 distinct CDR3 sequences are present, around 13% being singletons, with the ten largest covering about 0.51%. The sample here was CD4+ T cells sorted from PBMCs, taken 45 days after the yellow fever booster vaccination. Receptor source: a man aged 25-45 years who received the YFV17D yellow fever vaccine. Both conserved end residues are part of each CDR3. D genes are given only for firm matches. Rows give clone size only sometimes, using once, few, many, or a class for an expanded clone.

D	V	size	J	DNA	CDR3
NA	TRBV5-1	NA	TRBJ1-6	TGCGCCAGCAGCCGCTTAAATCAGGATTCACCCCTCCACTTT	CASSRLNQDSPLHF
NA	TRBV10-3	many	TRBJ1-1	TGTGCCATCAGTGGGGTTGCGGAGGCGATTGCTTTCTTT	CAISGVAEAIAFF
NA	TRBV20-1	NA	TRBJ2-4	TGCAGTGCCGATCGGAATTCGGTCAAAAACATTCAGTACTTC	CSADRNSVKNIQYF
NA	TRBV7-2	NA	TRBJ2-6	TGTGCCAGCAGCCGAGCCGCATCTGGGGCCAACGTCCTGACTTTC	CASSRAASGANVLTF
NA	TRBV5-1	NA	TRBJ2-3	TGCGCCAGCAGTGAAATGACACCAGACACAGATACGCAGTATTTT	CASSEMTPDTDTQYF
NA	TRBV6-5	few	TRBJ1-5	TGTGCCAGCAGCCAGGTAGTTAGCAATCAGCCCCAGCATTTT	CASSQVVSNQPQHF
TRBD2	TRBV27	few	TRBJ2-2	TGTGCCAGCAGTTTCACTAGCGTGAACACCGGGGAGCTGTTTTTT	CASSFTSVNTGELFF
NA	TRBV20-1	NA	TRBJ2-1	TGCAGTGCTAGACGAGCTGTAGTAGGGTTGGATGAGCAGTTCTTC	CSARRAVVGLDEQFF
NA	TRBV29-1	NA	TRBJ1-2	TGCAGCGTTGCCGTCGGGACGGGGGGCTACACCTTC	CSVAVGTGGYTF
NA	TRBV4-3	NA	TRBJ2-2	TGCGCCAGCAGCCAAGAGAGCCAGACTTACAGAGACTACACCGGGGAGCTGTTTTTT	CASSQESQTYRDYTGELFF
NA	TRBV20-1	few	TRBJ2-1	TGCAGTGCTAGAGTGGGCAGTTACAATGAGCAGTTCTTC	CSARVGSYNEQFF
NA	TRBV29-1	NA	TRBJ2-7	TGCAGCGCTGGAAGCGGGACAAGTACCTACGAGCAGTACTTC	CSAGSGTSTYEQYF
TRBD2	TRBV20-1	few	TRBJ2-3	TGCAGTGCTAGAGACGCCACTCTAGCGGGAGCTACAGATACGCAGTATTTT	CSARDATLAGATDTQYF
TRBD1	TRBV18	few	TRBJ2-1	TGTGCCAGCTCACCTGCGACCGGGACAGGGGCGAACTACAATGAGCAGTTCTTC	CASSPATGTGANYNEQFF
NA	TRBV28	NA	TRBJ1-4	TGTGCCAGCAGTCGCGGGGAAAAACTGTTTTTT	CASSRGEKLFF
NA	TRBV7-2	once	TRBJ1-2	TGTGCCAGCAGCTTAGTGGGCAGTCTTGGCTACACCTTC	CASSLVGSLGYTF
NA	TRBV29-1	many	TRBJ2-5	TGCAGCGTTGCTGAAGATGGACGGCAGGAGACCCAGTACTTC	CSVAEDGRQETQYF
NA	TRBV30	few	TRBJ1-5	TGTGCCTGGAGGGTCGCAAATCAGCCCCAGCATTTT	CAWRVANQPQHF
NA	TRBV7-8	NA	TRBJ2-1	TGTGCCAGCAGCTTAGTTAACCCCCCCAATGAGCAGTTCTTC	CASSLVNPPNEQFF
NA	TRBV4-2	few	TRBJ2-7	TGTGCCAGCAGCCAAGATGAGGACTCGTCCTACGAGCAGTACTTC	CASSQDEDSSYEQYF
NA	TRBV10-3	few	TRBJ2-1	TGTGCCATCAGGGGCAGTGACAATGAGCAGTTCTTC	CAIRGSDNEQFF
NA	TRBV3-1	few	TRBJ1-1	TGTGCCAGCAGCCAAGTTGAGAACACTGAAGCTTTCTTT	CASSQVENTEAFF
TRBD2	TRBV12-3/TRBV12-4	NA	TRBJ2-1	TGTGCCAGCAGTCAGCGGGAGGGCTCCTACAATGAGCAGTTCTTC	CASSQREGSYNEQFF
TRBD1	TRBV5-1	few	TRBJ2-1	TGCGCCAGCAGCTTGGGCCCTGGGACAGTAGGCGAGCAGTTCTTC	CASSLGPGTVGEQFF
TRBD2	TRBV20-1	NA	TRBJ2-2	TGCAGTGCTAGGTCACGGCGGGAGTTCACCGGGGAGCTGTTTTTT	CSARSRREFTGELFF
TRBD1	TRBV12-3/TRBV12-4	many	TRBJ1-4	TGTGCCAGCAGTCCTGGGACAGGGCTCACGGGGGAAAAACTGTTTTTT	CASSPGTGLTGEKLFF
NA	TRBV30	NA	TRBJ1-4	TGTGCCTGGAGCCCTGGGTCGATGGGAGAAAAACTGTTTTTT	CAWSPGSMGEKLFF
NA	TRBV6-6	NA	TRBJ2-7	TGTGCCGCGGGCCTCGGGCAGTACTTC	CAAGLGQYF
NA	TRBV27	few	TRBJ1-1	TGTGCCAGCAGTTTCCTAGGGACGGCCACTGAAGCTTTCTTT	CASSFLGTATEAFF
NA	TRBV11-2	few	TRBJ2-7	TGTGCCAGCAGCTTACCCGTTTCCGGGTCCTACGAGCAGTACTTC	CASSLPVSGSYEQYF
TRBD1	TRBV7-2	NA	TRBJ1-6	TGTGCCAGCAGCTTAGCGGGACAGGGTACGGGATCACCCCTCCACTTT	CASSLAGQGTGSPLHF
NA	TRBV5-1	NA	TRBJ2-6	TGCGCCAGCAGCCCTACCTCTGGGGCCAACGTCCTGACTTTC	CASSPTSGANVLTF
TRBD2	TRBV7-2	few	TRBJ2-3	TGTGCCAGCAGCAAAGGGCTAGCGGGAGGGGGAGAGTCAGATACGCAGTATTTT	CASSKGLAGGGESDTQYF
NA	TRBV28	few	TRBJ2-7	TGTGCCAGCAGCCTTGCCGGGATTGGGGACGAGCAGTACTTC	CASSLAGIGDEQYF
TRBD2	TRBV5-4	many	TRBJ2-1	TGTGCCAGCAGCCCGGGACTAGCCCTCTACAATGAGCAGTTCTTC	CASSPGLALYNEQFF
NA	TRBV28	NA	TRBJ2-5	TGTGCCAGCAGTTTATCTGGGATGCGAGAGACCCAGTACTTC	CASSLSGMRETQYF
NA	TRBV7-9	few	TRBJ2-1	TGTGCCAGCAGCTTAATGAAGCGGAGGCGGGAGCAGTTCTTC	CASSLMKRRREQFF
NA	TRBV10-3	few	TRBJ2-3	TGTGCCATCAGTGTACTTAGCGGAGCTAGCACAGATACGCAGTATTTT	CAISVLSGASTDTQYF
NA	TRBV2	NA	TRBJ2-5	TGTGCCAGCGTGGCGGAGCTCCAAGAGACCCAGTACTTC	CASVAELQETQYF
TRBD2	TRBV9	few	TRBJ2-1	TGTGCCAGCAGCGGACTAGCGGGGGTGGGGGTTGGCTACAATGAGCAGTTCTTC	CASSGLAGVGVGYNEQFF
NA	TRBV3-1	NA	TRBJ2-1	TGTGCCAGCAGCGGAGGGGACTACAATGAGCAGTTCTTC	CASSGGDYNEQFF
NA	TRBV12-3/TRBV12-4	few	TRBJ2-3	TGTGCCAGCAGGCTGAGCAGTTCAGATACGCAGTATTTT	CASRLSSSDTQYF
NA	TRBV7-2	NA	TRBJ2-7	TGTGCCAGCAGCCTCCAGACAGAAATTGGGTCCGAGCAGTACTTC	CASSLQTEIGSEQYF
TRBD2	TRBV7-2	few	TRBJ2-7	TGTGCCACCAAAGCGGGAGGTAAAGGCGAGCAGTACTTC	CATKAGGKGEQYF
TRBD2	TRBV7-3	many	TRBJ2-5	TGTGCCAGCAGCTTACTAGCGGAAGAGACCCAGTACTTC	CASSLLAEETQYF
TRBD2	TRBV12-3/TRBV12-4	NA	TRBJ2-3	TGTGCCAGCAGCCCAGGACTAGCGGGAGATGTTACGCAGTATTTT	CASSPGLAGDVTQYF
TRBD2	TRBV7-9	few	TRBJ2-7	TGTGCCAGCAGCGCAGCCCGGAGCGGGAGGGCAGACGAGCAGTACTTC	CASSAARSGRADEQYF
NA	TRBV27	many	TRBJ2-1	TGTGCCAGCAGTTTAGCCTTAAACTCCTACAATGAGCAGTTCTTC	CASSLALNSYNEQFF
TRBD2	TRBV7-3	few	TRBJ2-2	TGTGCCAGCAGCACCGGGACTAGTCGGAACACCGGGGAGCTGTTTTTT	CASSTGTSRNTGELFF
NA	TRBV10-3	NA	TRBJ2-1	TGTGCCATCAGTGCCTTAGCGGACTCCTACAATGAGCAGTTCTTC	CAISALADSYNEQFF
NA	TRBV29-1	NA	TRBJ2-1	TGCAGCGTTGAAGAAAGGTCTAGCGACCTACACAATGAGCAGTTCTTC	CSVEERSSDLHNEQFF
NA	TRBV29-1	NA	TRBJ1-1	TGCAGCGTTTCAGGGTCTGCTGAAGCTTTCTTT	CSVSGSAEAFF
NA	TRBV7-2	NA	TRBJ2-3	TGTGCCAGCAGCTTAGTAATAGCTGCAGATACGCAGTATTTT	CASSLVIAADTQYF
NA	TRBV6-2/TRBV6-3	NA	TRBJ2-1	TGTGCCAGCAGTTACTCCCCGGGGACTTCCCCCTACAATGAGCAGTTCTTC	CASSYSPGTSPYNEQFF
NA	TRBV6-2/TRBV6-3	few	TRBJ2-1	TGTGCCAGCAGCCGACTAGTCAACAATGAGCAGTTCTTC	CASSRLVNNEQFF
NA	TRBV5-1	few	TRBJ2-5	TGCGCCAGCCTGAAGCTGACCCAGTACTTC	CASLKLTQYF
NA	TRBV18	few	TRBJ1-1	TGTGCCAGCCTAGACAACATGAACACTGAAGCTTTCTTT	CASLDNMNTEAFF
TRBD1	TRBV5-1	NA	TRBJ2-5	TGCGCCAGCAGCGATACCGGGACAGACCAAGAGACCCAGTACTTC	CASSDTGTDQETQYF
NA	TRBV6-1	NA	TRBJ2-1	TGTGCCAGCGCCGGGGGCCCCCCCTCCTACAATGAGCAGTTCTTC	CASAGGPPSYNEQFF